Each of the 23 T cell receptor beta chains below was sequenced from the same sample in a study of cytomegalovirus exposure and HLA in healthy donors. TCRdb's copy holds only in-frame clones and misses some; the assay was immunoSEQ multiplex PCR. The sample records some 130,000 clones, nearly 90% being singletons. Sequencing was done on a sample of PBMCs. The receptors come from a young woman in good health and CMV-seronegative.

This clone was seen a handful of times. The DNA for the CDR3 is TGTGCCAGCAGTGGACAGGGGGAGACCCAGTACTTC. Protein: CASSGQGETQYF. The chain recombines TRBV7-3 with TRBJ2-5; 9 nucleotides match TRBD1. V was pared by 6 bases and J by 5 bases, with 1 base of the junction left unmatched. Germline assignment: CDR1 SGHTA and CDR2 FQGTGA. The CDR3 sequence is 12 residues long. Supplemented by reference TRBV7-3 and TRBJ2-5, the full variable domain reads GAGVSQTPSNKVTEKGKYVELRCDPISGHTALYWYRQSLGQGPEFLIYFQGTGAADDSGLPNDRFFAVRPEGSVSTLKIQRTERGDSAVYLCASSGQGETQYFGPGTRLLVL.

This CDR3 reads CASSQSQNRETQYF. CDR3 coding DNA: TGTGCCAGCAGCCAATCCCAGAACCGAGAGACCCAGTACTTC. The rearrangement joins TRBV4-2 to TRBJ2-5; D gene uncertain. The ends were cut back, 2 bases at V and 4 bases at J, with 11 bases in the middle. The length of the CDR3 is 14 residues. Germline-derived CDR1 and CDR2 are LGHNA and YNFKEQ.

The chain links TRBV4-1 to TRBJ1-2, with a weak D call TRBD1 (6 bases). V was cut by 1 base and J by 3 bases, with 12 bases left in between. Germline V gene sequence: CDR1 MGHRA, CDR2 YSYEKL. The CDR3 covers 15 residues. CDR3 sequence (DNA): TGCGCCAGCAGCCAAGCGGACAGAAACTACTATGGCTACACCTTC. Translated: CASSQADRNYYGYTF.

The CDR3 loop is CASSYGLADTGELFF. The CDR3 nucleotides read TGTGCCAGCAGTTACGGGCTAGCGGACACCGGGGAGCTGTTTTTT. The rearrangement joins TRBV6-5 to TRBJ2-2, with 7 positions matching TRBD2. CDR1 and CDR2 (germline): MNHEY, SVGAGI. The CDR3 extends over 15 amino acids. After removal of 2 bases from V and 3 bases from J, the junction contained 3 bases not matched to a gene.

The chain carries TRBV10-3 and TRBJ2-2; perhaps TRBD2 as D (6 bases). Per the germline V gene, CDR1 is ENHRY and CDR2 is SYGVKD. The CDR3 is 14 amino acids. With 3 bases removed from V and 4 bases from J, the gap between germline ends came to 9 bases. CDR3 coding DNA: TGTGCCATCAGTGATCGGAGGGGCACCGGGGAGCTGTTTTTT. Protein product: CAISDRRGTGELFF.

The rearrangement joins TRBV11-2 to TRBJ1-2; D is ambiguous. The CDR3 is 15 residues long. With 3 bases removed from V and 0 bases from J, the gap between germline ends came to 11 bases. CDR1 SGHAT and CDR2 FQNNGV come from the germline V gene. The CDR3 loop reads CASSFEAAANYGYTF. For the CDR3, the DNA is TGTGCCAGCAGCTTTGAGGCGGCGGCTAACTATGGCTACACCTTC.

This rearrangement joins TRBV2 to TRBJ1-5, with 9 bases lining up with TRBD1. Germline CDR1 is SNHLY and CDR2 is FYNNEI. This CDR3 is built from 14 residues. Trimming cost V 6 bases and J 2 bases; bases outside gene matches: 2. As DNA, the CDR3 is TGTGCCAGCAGCTGGACAGGGGGCAATCAGCCCCAGCATTTT. Encoded protein: CASSWTGGNQPQHF.

V gene TRBV18 combines with J gene TRBJ2-1; 11 positions agree with TRBD1. CDR3 size: 15 residues. V shed 6 bases, J shed 0 bases, and the junction held 1 base outside the gene matches. Germline V gene lookup returns CDR1 KGHSH and CDR2 LQKENI. The CDR3 region is CASSGQGASYNEQFF. The CDR3 nucleotides read TGTGCCAGCTCCGGACAGGGGGCCTCCTACAATGAGCAGTTCTTC. The full variable domain, in which reference TRBV18 and TRBJ2-1 provide the parts outside the CDR3, is NAGVMQNPRHLVRRRGQEARLRCSPMKGHSHVYWYRQLPEEGLKFMVYLQKENIIDESGMPKERFSAEFPKEGPSILRIQQVVRGDSAAYFCASSGQGASYNEQFFGPGTRLTVL.

This clone was seen a handful of times. The CDR3 is CASSENYQETQYF. CDR3 DNA: TGTGCCAGCAGTGAAAACTACCAAGAGACCCAGTACTTC. The chain couples TRBV25-1 to TRBJ2-5; no reliable D call. The CDR3 loop spans 13 amino acids. V shed 2 bases and J shed 0 bases, with 4 bases lying between them. Germline lookup yields CDR1 MGHDK and CDR2 SYGVNS.

In regard to this clone: Other DNA sequences from this sample encode an identical CDR3 as well. The chain is built from TRBV7-9 and TRBJ1-2; 7 positions match TRBD1. After removal of 5 bases from V and 4 bases from J, the junction contained 4 bases not matched to a gene. This CDR3 is built from 13 residues. The germline V gene has CDR1 SEHNR and CDR2 FQNEAQ (reference sequence). The DNA of the CDR3 is TGTGCCAGCAGCCTACAGGGGCTCTATGGCTACACCTTC. Protein: CASSLQGLYGYTF.

The chain employs TRBV5-1 and TRBJ2-1, with TRBD2 identical over 9 bases. CDR3 size: 15 residues. Unmatched junction bases numbered 9, after V lost 2 bases and J lost 9 bases. CDR1 and CDR2 from the germline V gene are SGHRS and YFSETQ. The CDR3 spells CASSFRAGGPREQFF. In nucleotides, the CDR3 is TGCGCCAGCAGCTTTAGGGCGGGGGGGCCTCGTGAGCAGTTCTTC.

The chain links TRBV5-6 to TRBJ1-4; D call uncertain. V lost 4 bases and J 0 bases, leaving 10 bases between the germline ends. Germline lookup yields CDR1 SGHDT and CDR2 YYEEEE. The CDR3 runs 15 residues. The CDR3 DNA is TGTGCCAGCAGCGAAACAGCGGCAACTAATGAAAAACTGTTTTTT. It is translated as CASSETAATNEKLFF.

The DNA of the CDR3 is TGTGCCAGCAGCGTTCATGGGACAGTCTATGGCTACACCTTC. It translates to CASSVHGTVYGYTF. The chain couples TRBV7-9 to TRBJ1-2; TRBD1 matches at 7 bases. The CDR3 sequence is 14 residues long. V lost 5 bases, J lost 4 bases, and 7 bases stayed unmatched. Per germline, CDR1 SEHNR and CDR2 FQNEAQ (reference sequence).

Here the CDR3 DNA reads TGTGCCAGCCTAGCGGGGGGACGTAGCACAGATACGCAGTATTTT. Translated, it gives CASLAGGRSTDTQYF. The rearrangement uses TRBV2 and TRBJ2-3, with 11 positions matching TRBD2. Germline values: CDR1 SNHLY, CDR2 FYNNEI. The J segment lost 0 bases and the V segment lost 8 bases, leaving 4 bases of the junction unmatched. CDR3 length: 15 residues.

The J gene is TRBJ1-5, the V gene TRBV7-8; D is uncertain. Per germline, CDR1 SGHVS and CDR2 FQNEAQ. V dropped 0 bases and J dropped 3 bases, with 12 bases sitting between them. CDR3 length: 16 residues. The DNA of the CDR3 is TGTGCCAGCAGCTTAGCGCCTGGCAGTTCCAATCAGCCCCAGCATTTT. This encodes CASSLAPGSSNQPQHF. Drawing the rest from reference TRBV7-8 and TRBJ1-5, the complete variable domain is GAGVSQSPRYKVAKRGQDVALRCDPISGHVSLFWYQQALGQGPEFLTYFQNEAQLDKSGLPSDRFFAERPEGSVSTLKIQRTQQEDSAVYLCASSLAPGSSNQPQHFGDGTRLSIL.

This clone was found once. This chain uses TRBV11-2 with TRBJ1-1; no clear D. This CDR3 region has 13 residues. The germline gives CDR1 SGHAT, CDR2 FQNNGV. The V end lost 4 bases, the J end lost 4 bases, and 10 bases lay between the germline ends. CDR3: CASSSVEGTEAFF. The CDR3 DNA reads TGTGCCAGCAGCTCCGTGGAGGGCACTGAAGCTTTCTTT.

The chain carries TRBV6-6 and TRBJ1-6; D is perhaps TRBD1 (5 bases). V was clipped by 2 bases and J by 8 bases, with 16 bases between them. Per the germline V gene, CDR1 is MNHNY and CDR2 is SVGAGI (reference sequence). The CDR3 length is 16 residues. CDR3 in amino acids: CASSYPAAGGDSPLHF. CDR3 in DNA: TGTGCCAGCAGTTACCCGGCTGCGGGGGGTGATTCACCCCTCCACTTT.

The chain recombines TRBV28 with TRBJ2-5; D possibly corresponds to TRBD2 (8 bases). V was clipped by 4 bases and J by 2 bases, with 14 bases between them. Per germline, CDR1 MDHEN and CDR2 SYDVKM. The CDR3 is made up of 15 amino acids. DNA of the CDR3: TGTGCCAGCAGTTCGGGAGGGACAGCGCAAGAGACCCAGTACTTC. This encodes CASSSGGTAQETQYF.

This clone was recorded only once. The CDR3 region is CASSQEATGNNEQFF. The CDR3, as DNA: TGTGCCAGCAGCCAAGAGGCGACAGGCAACAATGAGCAGTTCTTC. V is TRBV4-2 and J is TRBJ2-1; weak D call: TRBD1 (6 bases). V was clipped by 0 bases and J by 5 bases, with 11 bases between them. Germline V gives CDR1 LGHNA, CDR2 YNFKEQ. The CDR3 loop spans 15 amino acids.

The V gene is TRBV2, the J gene TRBJ1-5; D gene uncertain. This CDR3 is built from 12 residues. Germline CDR1 SNHLY, CDR2 FYNNEI. Trimming shortened V by 8 bases and J by 6 bases, and 11 bases separated the two germline ends. The DNA of the CDR3 is TGTGCCAGCGGAACTACTCCTCAGCCCCAGCATTTT. It translates to CASGTTPQPQHF.

The V gene is TRBV27, the J gene TRBJ1-1; the D gene is possibly TRBD1 (6 bases). V was pared by 2 bases and J by 3 bases, with 22 bases between. The CDR3 is 18 residues long. CDR1 MNHEY and CDR2 SMNVEV come from the germline V gene (reference sequence). The CDR3 sequence: CASSLPRPQGQSDTEAFF. CDR3 nucleotide sequence: TGTGCCAGCAGTTTACCCCGCCCTCAAGGACAGTCCGACACTGAAGCTTTCTTT.

The chain recombines TRBV5-5 with TRBJ2-1, with D perhaps matching TRBD1 (5 bases). The germline V gene encodes CDR1 SGHKS and CDR2 YYEKEE (reference sequence). Between the trimmed V and J ends, which lost 6 bases and 8 bases, there was a span of 15 bases. CDR3 length: 13 amino acids. As DNA, the CDR3 is TGTGCCAGCACCGTATTGGGGCGCGATGAGCAGTTCTTC. It codes for CASTVLGRDEQFF.

V usage is TRBV11-2 and J usage is TRBJ1-2; TRBD1 is a possible D gene (6 bases). The germline V gene has CDR1 SGHAT and CDR2 FQNNGV. CDR3 length: 14 residues. Trimming took 5 bases from V and 5 from J, leaving 15 bases between them. As DNA, the CDR3 is TGTGCCAGCAGCGATGGGACAACCGGGTATGGCTACACCTTC. Amino acid sequence: CASSDGTTGYGYTF.